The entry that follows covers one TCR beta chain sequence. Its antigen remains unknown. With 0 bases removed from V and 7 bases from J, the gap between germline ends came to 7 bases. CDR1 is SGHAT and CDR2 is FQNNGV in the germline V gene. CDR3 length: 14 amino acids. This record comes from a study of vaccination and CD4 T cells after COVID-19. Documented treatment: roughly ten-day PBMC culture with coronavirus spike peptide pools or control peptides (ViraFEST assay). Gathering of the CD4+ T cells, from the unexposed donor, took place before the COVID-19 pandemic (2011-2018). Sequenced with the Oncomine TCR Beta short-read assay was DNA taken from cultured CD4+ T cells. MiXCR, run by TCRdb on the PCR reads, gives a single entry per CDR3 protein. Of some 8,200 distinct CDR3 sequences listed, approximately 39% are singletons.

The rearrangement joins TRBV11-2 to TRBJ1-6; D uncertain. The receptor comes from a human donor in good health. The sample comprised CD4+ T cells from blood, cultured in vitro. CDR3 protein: CASSLDRRNSPLHF. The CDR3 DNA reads TGTGCCAGCAGCTTAGACCGCAGAAATTCACCCCTCCACTTT.